Listed here are 18 T cell receptor beta chains from one sample, sequenced in a study of shared clonotypes between healthy human individuals. Using immunoSEQ multiplex PCR, the repertoire was profiled, and TCRdb retains in-frame clones only, with some absent. The sample shows roughly 2.1 million clones, approximately 94% of them seen only once. CD8 cells regarded as naive lacked CD45RO, were positively chosen for CCR7, and omitted terminally differentiated effector memory CD45RA+ cells. The sequenced sample consisted of naive CD8+ T cells from PBMCs. Every receptor here comes from a man between 18 and 29 years old in good health. Some clones in this sample may be carry-over from other donors' samples.

The count of this clone is one. The chain has TRBV27 and TRBJ1-2, with 8 bases matching TRBD1. The germline V gene encodes CDR1 MNHEY and CDR2 SMNVEV (reference sequence). After removal of 4 bases from V and 1 base from J, the junction contained 11 bases not matched to a gene. The CDR3 has 17 amino acids. The CDR3 loop reads CASSSYSRTGINYGYTF. The CDR3 DNA follows: TGTGCCAGCAGTTCGTATTCCCGGACAGGGATTAACTATGGCTACACCTTC.

The chain employs TRBV28 and TRBJ1-1, with D unresolved. This CDR3 spans 15 amino acids. With 4 bases removed from V and 6 bases from J, the gap between germline ends came to 18 bases. Germline V gene lookup returns CDR1 MDHEN and CDR2 SYDVKM. CDR3: CASSSPIRWSPEAFF. The CDR3 DNA reads TGTGCCAGCAGTTCACCCATCCGATGGTCCCCTGAAGCTTTCTTT.

The V and J genes are TRBV29-1 and TRBJ2-1; the D gene is possibly TRBD2 (6 bases). Germline CDR1 SQVTM, CDR2 ANQGSEA. The germline V and J ends were trimmed by 3 bases and 0 bases, with 9 bases remaining between them. This CDR3 contains 14 residues. The CDR3: CSVDVGSSYNEQFF. DNA of the CDR3: TGCAGCGTTGATGTCGGGAGCTCCTACAATGAGCAGTTCTTC.

This chain uses TRBV9 with TRBJ1-2; 9 nucleotides match TRBD1. The CDR3 loop spans 16 amino acids. J gave up 5 bases and V 3 bases, and 11 bases lay outside the gene matches. Germline CDR1 SGDLS, CDR2 YYNGEE. Written as DNA, the CDR3 is TGTGCCAGCAGCGAGAGGGACAGGGAAAGGGGATATGGCTACACCTTC. The encoded protein is CASSERDRERGYGYTF. The variable domain in full, with the rest retrieved from reference TRBV9 and TRBJ1-2, is DSGVTQTPKHLITATGQRVTLRCSPRSGDLSVYWYQQSLDQGLQFLIQYYNGEERAKGNILERFSAQQFPDLHSELNLSSLELGDSALYFCASSERDRERGYGYTFGSGTRLTVV.

The chain employs TRBV1 and TRBJ2-7. TRBV1 is marked as a pseudogene. The CDR3 is made up of 16 amino acids. CDR3 amino acids: CTSSQVVRTRGCEQYF. The CDR3 nucleotides are TGCACCAGCAGCCAAGTTGTCAGGACCAGAGGCTGCGAGCAGTACTTC.

This chain's CDR3 is CASSPGQGTYEQYF. In DNA, the CDR3 is TGTGCCAGCAGCCCGGGACAGGGAACCTACGAGCAGTACTTC. This rearrangement joins TRBV11-2 to TRBJ2-7, with 9 bases aligning to TRBD1. Looked up from germline, CDR1 is SGHAT and CDR2 is FQNNGV. V trimming: 5 bases; J trimming: 2 bases; junction bases outside the gene matches: 4. The CDR3 totals 14 residues.

V usage is TRBV29-1 and J usage is TRBJ2-5; the D is unclear. CDR3 length: 12 amino acids. Germline-derived CDR1 and CDR2 are SQVTM and ANQGSEA. Trimming left V 6 bases short and J 7 bases short, with 15 bases between. In DNA, the CDR3 is TGCAGCGTGAATCCTCCGGTGGGGACCCAGTACTTC. The encoded protein is CSVNPPVGTQYF.

The V call is TRBV19, the J call TRBJ2-7; a possible D gene is TRBD1 (6 bases). V was pared by 4 bases and J by 3 bases, with 19 bases between. Germline V gene lookup returns CDR1 LNHDA and CDR2 SQIVND (reference sequence). The CDR3 totals 16 residues. The CDR3 loop reads CASSTIRQDPNYEQYF. CDR3 nucleotide sequence: TGTGCCAGTAGTACAATTAGACAGGACCCGAACTACGAGCAGTACTTC.

The chain combines TRBV9 with TRBJ2-2; TRBD2 agrees at 9 bases. CDR1 and CDR2 (germline): SGDLS, YYNGEE. Losses at the gene ends were 4 bases for V and 6 bases for J; bases not matched to a gene: 10. There are 16 residues in the CDR3. CDR3 bases: TGTGCCAGCAGCCCCCCGGCGGGAGGGCCCTCCGGGGAGCTGTTTTTT. It translates to CASSPPAGGPSGELFF.

The chain is built from TRBV7-9 and TRBJ1-2; D perhaps matches TRBD1 (6 bases). The V gene lost 2 bases and the J gene lost 6 bases, with 25 bases spanning the gap. Germline V gene data show CDR1 as SEHNR and CDR2 as FQNEAQ (reference sequence). There are 18 residues in the CDR3. CDR3 protein: CASSLSGRGYGGTNGYTF. The CDR3 DNA is TGTGCCAGCAGCTTATCTGGCAGGGGTTACGGCGGGACGAATGGCTACACCTTC.

The gene calls are TRBV28 and TRBJ2-7; no definite D call. With 3 bases removed from V and 4 bases from J, the gap between germline ends came to 16 bases. Looked up from germline, CDR1 is MDHEN and CDR2 is SYDVKM. The CDR3 runs to 15 residues. CDR3 sequence: CASSFVGKAWYEQYF. As DNA, the CDR3 is TGTGCCAGCAGTTTTGTTGGGAAGGCTTGGTACGAGCAGTACTTC.

The chain carries TRBV18 and TRBJ1-5; 9 positions agree with TRBD1. CDR1 is KGHSH and CDR2 is LQKENI in the germline V gene. Losses at the gene ends were 3 bases for V and 0 bases for J; bases not matched to a gene: 3. The CDR3 is made up of 16 amino acids. The CDR3 nucleotides read TGTGCCAGCTCACCGGGACAGGGCAATAGCAATCAGCCCCAGCATTTT. Its translation is CASSPGQGNSNQPQHF.

This CDR3 reads CASSSRTSGMWTDTQYF. The CDR3 DNA follows: TGTGCCAGCAGCTCGAGGACTAGCGGGATGTGGACAGATACGCAGTATTTT. This rearrangement joins TRBV7-8 to TRBJ2-3; 12 positions agree with TRBD2. Germline lookup yields CDR1 SGHVS and CDR2 FQNEAQ. This CDR3 spans 17 amino acids. Germline trimming cut 4 bases from V and 3 bases from J; bases unmatched to any gene: 8.

The chain combines TRBV27 with TRBJ2-7; 13 bases are shared with TRBD2. Germline values: CDR1 MNHEY, CDR2 SMNVEV (reference sequence). The length of the CDR3 is 16 residues. V lost 3 bases, J lost 7 bases, and 9 bases stayed unmatched. CDR3 coding DNA: TGTGCCAGCAGTTTGGGACTAGCGGGATTAATTGAAGAGCAGTACTTC. It codes for CASSLGLAGLIEEQYF.

J is TRBJ2-5 and V is TRBV4-1; 10 nucleotides agree with TRBD2. The germline gives CDR1 MGHRA, CDR2 YSYEKL. This CDR3 has 16 residues. V was clipped by 5 bases and J by 2 bases; unmatched bases: 8. DNA of the CDR3: TGCGCCAGCAGCTCCCGTGGAGCGGGAGGGCAAGAGACCCAGTACTTC. It translates to CASSSRGAGGQETQYF.

The chain employs TRBV7-2 and TRBJ2-7; D gene unclear. CDR1 is SGHTA, CDR2 FQGNSA, per germline. V gave up 0 bases and J gave up 0 bases, with 6 bases separating them. CDR3 length equals 14 residues. CDR3 in DNA: TGTGCCAGCAGCTTAGCCGGCAACTCCTACGAGCAGTACTTC. Amino acids: CASSLAGNSYEQYF.

The chain carries TRBV9 and TRBJ2-3, with TRBD2 matching 11 bases. Germline trimming cut 2 bases from V and 0 bases from J; bases unmatched to any gene: 5. Germline CDR1 and CDR2: SGDLS and YYNGEE. The CDR3 contains 17 residues. As DNA, the CDR3 is TGTGCCAGCAGCGTGCCAATAGCGGGAGGGAGCACAGATACGCAGTATTTT. Its translation: CASSVPIAGGSTDTQYF.

This clone was recorded once. V gene TRBV4-1 combines with J gene TRBJ2-7; 8 nucleotides line up with TRBD1. The length of the CDR3 is 14 residues. Germline V gene lookup returns CDR1 MGHRA and CDR2 YSYEKL. Losses at the gene ends were 5 bases for V and 3 bases for J; bases not matched to a gene: 6. The CDR3 protein is CASSTGQGSYEQYF. CDR3 DNA sequence: TGCGCCAGCAGCACAGGACAGGGAAGCTACGAGCAGTACTTC.